This entry describes one T cell receptor (beta chain). Its cognate antigen is unknown. Other DNA sequences in this sample translate to the same CDR3. This entry is derived from a study of shared clonotypes between healthy human individuals. Points from the study as a whole: Around 5.4% of naive CD4 clonotypes were common to several donors.

The table came from immunoSEQ multiplex PCR; TCRdb's copy has only in-frame clones and leaves some out. The repertoire holds approximately 2,300,000 clones, with 92% as singletons. Germline V gene lookup returns CDR1 SGHRS and CDR2 YFSETQ. V gave up 5 bases and J gave up 2 bases; unmatched junction bases: 5. The CDR3 has 14 amino acids. Sequencing was carried out using naive CD4+ T cells from PBMCs. As to subset: CD45RA+ positively selected. V is TRBV5-1 and J is TRBJ2-3, with TRBD1 matching 7 bases. This receptor was identified in a man between 18 and 29 years old in good health. Some clones in this sample may be carry-over from other donors' samples. CDR3 DNA sequence: TGCGCCAGCAGTAGCCAGGGGGACACAGATACGCAGTATTTT. Residues: CASSSQGDTDTQYF.